Listed here are 32 T cell receptor beta chains from one sample, sequenced in a study of T-cell memory formation after mild COVID-19. MiXCR was run by TCRdb on the 5' RACE reads, yielding one entry per CDR3 protein. Among 250,000 to 350,000 distinct CDR3 sequences listed, under 20% were seen once. The sequencing input was PBMCs or a T cell subset sorted from them (not recorded which). Receptors were obtained from a man in his late teens or twenties who had mild COVID-19 (a few samples of this study predate the infection). Cell type and time point are not known.

The V and J genes are TRBV12-3 or TRBV12-4 and TRBJ1-2; tentatively, D is TRBD1 (5 bases). Trimming removed 3 bases at V and 4 bases at J, with 9 bases between. This CDR3 has 13 amino acids. The CDR3 sequence is CASSLGLLYGYTF. DNA of the CDR3: TGTGCCAGCAGTTTGGGGCTCCTCTATGGCTACACCTTC.

This chain uses TRBV2 with TRBJ2-7, with a possible D match to TRBD2 (6 bases). This CDR3 region has 14 residues. Trimming stripped 7 bases from V and 0 bases from J, with 13 bases between. Looked up from germline, CDR1 is SNHLY and CDR2 is FYNNEI. CDR3 coding DNA: TGTGCCAGCAAGGACTATTACACCTCCTACGAGCAGTACTTC. Translation gives CASKDYYTSYEQYF. The whole variable domain, remainder taken from reference TRBV2 and TRBJ2-7, is EPEVTQTPSHQVTQMGQEVILRCVPISNHLYFYWYRQILGQKVEFLVSFYNNEISEKSEIFDDQFSVERPDGSNFTLKIRSTKLEDSAMYFCASKDYYTSYEQYFGPGTRLTVT.

The chain uses TRBV6-2 or TRBV6-3 and TRBJ1-2; TRBD1 aligns across 9 bases. Germline V gene sequence: CDR1 MNHEY, CDR2 SVGEGT. V was clipped by 6 bases and J by 6 bases; unmatched bases: 11. The CDR3 totals 15 residues. CDR3 residues: CASRTGTGRRDGYTF. The CDR3 nucleotides are TGTGCCAGCAGGACGGGGACAGGGCGAAGAGATGGCTACACCTTC.

This clonotype was seen only a few times. This sequence joins TRBV29-1 and TRBJ2-7, with D possibly matching TRBD1 (5 bases). Germline V gives CDR1 SQVTM, CDR2 ANQGSEA. Trimming took 4 bases from V and 0 from J, leaving 10 bases between them. The CDR3 covers 13 residues. The CDR3 DNA is TGCAGCGTTGTTACAGGATACTCCTACGAGCAGTACTTC. Its translation is CSVVTGYSYEQYF.

This clonotype was counted only a few times. V usage is TRBV10-3 and J usage is TRBJ2-1; D is possibly TRBD2 (7 bases). CDR1 and CDR2 (germline): ENHRY, SYGVKD. V dropped 5 bases and J dropped 8 bases, with 22 bases sitting between them. The CDR3 sequence is 16 residues long. CDR3 coding DNA: TGTGCCATCAGTTCTAGGGGGGGCTCTACTTTGGATGAGCAGTTCTTC. This encodes CAISSRGGSTLDEQFF.

The chain recombines TRBV27 with TRBJ2-3; D remains ambiguous. This CDR3 comprises 14 residues. The V gene's germline CDR1 is MNHEY and CDR2 SMNVEV (reference sequence). The V gene lost 3 bases and the J gene lost 2 bases, with 9 bases spanning the gap. Here the CDR3 reads CASSLRINTDTQYF. CDR3 nucleotide sequence: TGTGCCAGCAGTTTGAGGATAAACACAGATACGCAGTATTTT.

The gene calls are TRBV6-1 and TRBJ2-7; 9 bases are a match to TRBD1. This CDR3 has 14 residues. Germline lookup yields CDR1 MNHNS and CDR2 SASEGT. J lost 3 bases, V lost 6 bases, and 6 bases had no gene match. The CDR3 DNA sequence: TGTGCCAGCAGCCGGGGACAGGGTAGCTACGAGCAGTACGTC. Translated, it gives CASSRGQGSYEQYV.

V is TRBV9 and J is TRBJ2-3; 8 bases fit TRBD2. This CDR3 region has 16 residues. The junction had 5 bases not matched to a gene; V was cut back by 0 bases and J by 2 bases. CDR1 is SGDLS, CDR2 YYNGEE, per germline. This CDR3 is CASSVGWRGATDTQYF. CDR3 in DNA: TGTGCCAGCAGCGTAGGATGGCGGGGGGCCACAGATACGCAGTATTTT.

This clonotype was detected many times. The chain joins TRBV12-3 or TRBV12-4 to TRBJ1-1, with a possible D match to TRBD1 (5 bases). The CDR3 consists of 15 residues. Trimming removed 6 bases at V and 0 bases at J, with 14 bases between. The CDR3 DNA follows: TGTGCCAGCAGCCCCGGTGGGGGAATGAACACTGAAGCTTTCTTT. It encodes CASSPGGGMNTEAFF.

This clonotype was seen a handful of times. The gene calls are TRBV5-1 and TRBJ1-4; D perhaps matches TRBD1 (5 bases). Trimming left V 4 bases short and J 2 bases short, with 9 bases between. Germline CDR1 is SGHRS and CDR2 is YFSETQ. The CDR3 runs 14 residues. CDR3 residues: CASSATATNEKLFF. CDR3 nucleotide sequence: TGCGCCAGCAGCGCGACAGCTACTAATGAAAAACTGTTTTTT.

Many counts were recorded for this clonotype. At one end the junction does not follow the germline gene, possibly because of a read error. This chain connects TRBV7-9 to TRBJ2-1; either TRBD1 or TRBD2 may fit D (5 bases each). This CDR3 spans 15 amino acids. Germline V gives CDR1 SEHNR, CDR2 FQNEAQ (reference sequence). The CDR3 coding sequence is TGCGCCAGCAGCTTGGCGGCTGGGGGCTACAATGAGCAGTTCTTC. This codes for CASSLAAGGYNEQFF.

V and J are TRBV7-2 and TRBJ2-1, with TRBD1 matching 7 bases. The J segment lost 1 base and the V segment lost 5 bases, leaving 11 bases of the junction unmatched. The CDR3 totals 17 residues. Germline CDR1 and CDR2: SGHTA and FQGNSA. The CDR3 spells CASSIRQGRLSYNEQFF. In DNA form, the CDR3 reads TGTGCCAGCAGCATAAGACAGGGCCGCTTATCCTACAATGAGCAGTTCTTC.

The J gene is TRBJ2-5, the V gene TRBV12-5; D unresolved. The CDR3 covers 14 residues. Per the germline V gene, CDR1 is LGHNT and CDR2 is FRNRAP. V was trimmed by 0 bases and J by 7 bases, leaving 12 bases between them. CDR3 in amino acids: CASGLVGGRRTQYF. CDR3 nucleotide sequence: TGTGCTAGTGGTTTGGTAGGTGGCCGGCGGACCCAGTACTTC.

This clonotype was seen more than once but under ten times. The chain couples TRBV4-2 to TRBJ1-2; D remains ambiguous. The ends were cut back, 0 bases at V and 0 bases at J, with 11 bases in the middle. The CDR3 runs 16 residues. CDR1 is LGHNA, CDR2 YNFKEQ, per germline. CDR3 coding DNA: TGTGCCAGCAGCCAAGATCCTGGGGAACCTAACTATGGCTACACCTTC. Translated: CASSQDPGEPNYGYTF.

The sample holds many counts of this clonotype. The chain carries TRBV29-1 and TRBJ2-5; 7 positions match TRBD2. The CDR3 consists of 13 residues. Germline V gene data show CDR1 as SQVTM and CDR2 as ANQGSEA. The V segment lost 7 bases and the J segment 1 base; nucleotides outside the gene matches: 6. The CDR3 nucleotides are TGCAGCGCCCAGGGAGGGATCCAAGAGACCCAGTACTTC. The encoded protein is CSAQGGIQETQYF.

The V call is TRBV19, the J call TRBJ1-1; 7 positions agree with TRBD1. The CDR3 sequence is 14 residues long. Losses at the gene ends were 9 bases for V and 1 base for J; bases not matched to a gene: 8. Per germline, CDR1 LNHDA and CDR2 SQIVND (reference sequence). CDR3 region: CASTPGQKNTEAFF. For the CDR3, the DNA is TGTGCCAGCACGCCGGGACAGAAGAACACTGAAGCTTTCTTT.

This sequence joins TRBV12-3 or TRBV12-4 and TRBJ2-7, with D perhaps matching TRBD2 (6 bases). Trimming removed 5 bases at V and 3 bases at J, with 26 bases between. CDR3 length: 18 residues. This CDR3 reads CASSPHEGSGDGVYEQYF. DNA of the CDR3: TGTGCCAGCAGTCCGCACGAGGGTAGCGGTGACGGGGTCTACGAGCAGTACTTC.

This clonotype was seen just once. This chain links TRBV2 with TRBJ1-2, with D possibly matching TRBD1 (5 bases). Germline-derived CDR1 and CDR2 are SNHLY and FYNNEI. Trimming cost V 7 bases and J 2 bases, with 11 bases left between them. CDR3 size: 13 residues. The CDR3 protein is CASTEGRNYGYTF. In DNA form, the CDR3 reads TGTGCCAGCACAGAGGGGAGAAACTATGGCTACACCTTC.

This clonotype has ten or more counts. The chain employs TRBV7-2 and TRBJ2-3; no clear D. In germline, CDR1 is SGHTA, CDR2 FQGNSA. The CDR3 runs to 13 residues. V was pared by 5 bases and J by 4 bases, with 10 bases between. The CDR3 protein is CASSPGPADTQYF. As DNA, the CDR3 is TGTGCCAGCAGCCCCGGACCGGCAGATACGCAGTATTTT.

CDR3 in amino acids: CRPSAAQGTQYF. CDR3 coding DNA: TGCAGACCGAGCGCAGCGCAGGGGACCCAGTACTTC. This chain joins TRBV20-1 and TRBJ2-5; a possible D gene is TRBD1 (5 bases). The length of the CDR3 is 12 residues. Per germline, CDR1 DFQATT and CDR2 SNEGSKA (reference sequence).

The rearrangement joins TRBV2 to TRBJ1-2; 8 bases fit TRBD1. There are 14 residues in the CDR3. The trim removed 3 bases at V and 4 bases at J, leaving 4 bases unmatched. CDR1 SNHLY and CDR2 FYNNEI come from the germline V gene. DNA of the CDR3: TGTGCCAGCAGTGAGACAGGGGCAAGCTATGGCTACACCTTC. It translates to CASSETGASYGYTF.

This clonotype was observed a handful of times. The junction shows a germline mismatch at one end, possibly a read error. The chain carries TRBV7-7 and TRBJ2-5, with a weak D call TRBD1 (6 bases). The CDR3 is 13 amino acids. Per germline, CDR1 SSHAT and CDR2 FNYEAQ (reference sequence). CDR3 sequence: CASSPQGKETQYF. In DNA, the CDR3 is TGTGCTAGCAGCCCGCAGGGGAAAGAGACCCAGTACTTC.

This clonotype appeared once. The gene calls are TRBV4-3 and TRBJ1-2; D is possibly TRBD1 (6 bases). This CDR3 spans 15 amino acids. Germline V gene sequence: CDR1 LGHNA, CDR2 YSLEER. V was shortened by 1 base and J by 3 bases, with 12 bases between the two germline ends. CDR3 protein: CASSQVTGRDYGYTF. For the CDR3, the DNA is TGCGCCAGCAGCCAAGTAACAGGGCGGGACTATGGCTACACCTTC.

This sequence joins TRBV12-3 or TRBV12-4 and TRBJ2-7; D unresolved. The CDR3 spans 14 residues. Trimming removed 6 bases from V and 1 base from J, with 13 bases in between. CDR3 residues: CASRDSPESYEQYF. The CDR3 DNA is TGTGCCAGCAGGGATTCACCTGAGTCCTACGAGCAGTACTTC.

The chain links TRBV6-2 or TRBV6-3 to TRBJ1-1; weak D call: TRBD1 (5 bases). Deletions cut 10 bases from V and 5 bases from J, with 17 bases between. Germline V gene data show CDR1 as MNHEY and CDR2 as SVGEGT. This CDR3 is built from 13 residues. Written as DNA, the CDR3 is TGTGCCATTTCCCGGGGGGTAAAGACTGAAGCTTTCTTT. Its protein product is CAISRGVKTEAFF.

This clonotype was picked up many times. V and J are TRBV7-2 and TRBJ2-1, with D possibly being TRBD1 (6 bases). Trimming left V 1 base short and J 8 bases short, with 12 bases between. The germline gives CDR1 SGHTA, CDR2 FQGNSA. The CDR3 is 14 amino acids. The CDR3 protein is CASSLVQGWDEQFF. CDR3 nucleotide sequence: TGTGCCAGCAGCTTAGTACAGGGTTGGGATGAGCAGTTCTTC.

The J gene is TRBJ2-6, the V gene TRBV11-1; perhaps TRBD1 as D (5 bases). The CDR3 sequence is 17 residues long. The V end lost 2 bases, the J end lost 0 bases, and 11 bases lay between the germline ends. Per germline, CDR1 SGHAT and CDR2 FQDESV (reference sequence). CDR3 loop: CASSLQGTLSGANVLTF. The CDR3 region has the DNA TGTGCCAGCAGCTTACAGGGTACCCTCTCTGGGGCCAACGTCCTGACTTTC. The full variable domain, completed using reference TRBV11-1 and TRBJ2-6, is EAEVAQSPRYKITEKSQAVAFWCDPISGHATLYWYRQILGQGPELLVQFQDESVVDDSQLPKDRFSAERLKGVDSTLKIQPAELGDSAMYLCASSLQGTLSGANVLTFGAGSRLTVL.

There are many counts of this clonotype. The chain links TRBV7-2 to TRBJ2-3; 12 nucleotides align to TRBD1. Unmatched junction bases numbered 14, after V lost 7 bases and J lost 6 bases. CDR1 SGHTA and CDR2 FQGNSA come from the germline V gene. The CDR3 runs to 17 residues. CDR3: CASIQIRDRGPGDTQYF. The CDR3 DNA reads as TGTGCCAGCATCCAAATCCGGGACAGGGGGCCCGGGGATACGCAGTATTTT.

This clonotype was observed many times. The J gene is TRBJ2-3, the V gene TRBV24-1; D remains unclear. This CDR3 is built from 12 residues. V was trimmed by 6 bases and J by 0 bases, leaving 3 bases between them. Germline CDR1 is KGHDR and CDR2 is SFDVKD. The CDR3 region has the DNA TGTGCCACCAGTTTGAGCACAGATACGCAGTATTTT. Protein product: CATSLSTDTQYF.

This clonotype was observed at least ten times. This sequence joins TRBV5-6 and TRBJ1-2, with D hard to call. V was cut by 3 bases and J by 5 bases, with 8 bases left in between. CDR3 length: 12 residues. CDR1 and CDR2 (germline): SGHDT, YYEEEE. This chain's CDR3 is CASSSGGYGYTF. CDR3 DNA sequence: TGTGCCAGCAGCTCCGGTGGATATGGCTACACCTTC.

This clonotype has more than one count but fewer than ten. The CDR3: CASSLGGSFYGYTF. The CDR3 region has the DNA TGTGCCAGCAGCCTCGGGGGAAGCTTCTATGGCTACACCTTC. The rearrangement uses TRBV28 and TRBJ1-2, with D perhaps matching TRBD1 (5 bases). The CDR3 extends over 14 amino acids. V was clipped by 6 bases and J by 4 bases, with 15 bases between them. Germline CDR1 MDHEN, CDR2 SYDVKM.

The chain carries TRBV12-3 or TRBV12-4 and TRBJ2-2, with no clear D. The CDR3 contains 15 residues. With 3 bases removed from V and 4 bases from J, the gap between germline ends came to 12 bases. The CDR3 sequence: CASSFSRMRTGELFF. The CDR3 bases are TGTGCCAGCAGTTTTTCTAGGATGCGCACCGGGGAGCTGTTTTTT.